Listed below are T cell receptor beta chains from one sample, sequenced in a study of OX40 agonist ivuxolimab in advanced cancers. Measured with immunoSEQ multiplex PCR; TCRdb has only the in-frame clones, and not every one. The repertoire consists of fewer than 80,000 clones, with about nine tenths occurring once and the leading ten covering roughly 2.1%. The sample here was CD4+ or CD8+ T cells sorted from blood, taken in a trial of the OX40 agonist ivuxolimab. These receptors were obtained from an adult with an advanced solid tumor such as melanoma, head and neck, liver or kidney cancer. The CDR3 runs from the conserved cysteine through the conserved F or W. A D gene is named only where the DNA matches it firmly. For some rows the clone size is stated as once, few or many, or as a class when expanded; others skip it.

V gene: TRBV7-2; D gene: NA; J gene: TRBJ2-2; clone size: NA; CDR3 DNA: TGTGCCAGCAGACCGGACAACACCGGGGAGCTGTTTTTT; CDR3 protein: CASRPDNTGELFF
V gene: TRBV25-1; D gene: NA; J gene: TRBJ1-2; clone size: NA; CDR3 DNA: TGTGCCAGCAGTCCCTCCCACAAGGCCCAAGGCTATGGCTACACCTTC; CDR3 protein: CASSPSHKAQGYGYTF
V gene: TRBV19; D gene: NA; J gene: TRBJ2-3; clone size: once; CDR3 DNA: TGTGCCAGTAGTGCCCCGCGGGGGCGCGGGACAGATACGCAGTATTTT; CDR3 protein: CASSAPRGRGTDTQYF
V gene: TRBV7-2; D gene: NA; J gene: TRBJ1-1; clone size: NA; CDR3 DNA: TGTGCCAGCAGCTTACGTAAAGAAGCTTTCTTT; CDR3 protein: CASSLRKEAFF
V gene: TRBV19; D gene: TRBD1; J gene: TRBJ1-1; clone size: medium-sized; CDR3 DNA: TGTGCCAGTAGTAAGGGCACAGGGGCGGCGGGTGGAGCTTTCTTT; CDR3 protein: CASSKGTGAAGGAFF
V gene: TRBV10-3; D gene: NA; J gene: TRBJ2-5; clone size: NA; CDR3 DNA: TGTGCCATCAGTGAACAGGGAGCCCAAGAGACCCAGTACTTC; CDR3 protein: CAISEQGAQETQYF
V gene: TRBV7-9; D gene: TRBD1; J gene: TRBJ2-7; clone size: few; CDR3 DNA: TGTGCCAGCAGCCCCATGGGTCGGGGACAGGGGAACTACGAGCAGTACTTC; CDR3 protein: CASSPMGRGQGNYEQYF
V gene: TRBV2; D gene: TRBD1; J gene: TRBJ1-5; clone size: once; CDR3 DNA: TGTGCCAGCAAGGGGGACAGCGACAGCAATCAGCCCCAGCATTTT; CDR3 protein: CASKGDSDSNQPQHF
V gene: TRBV5-1; D gene: NA; J gene: TRBJ1-4; clone size: few; CDR3 DNA: TGCGCCAGCAGCTCAGACAGTGCAACTAATGAAAAACTGTTTTTT; CDR3 protein: CASSSDSATNEKLFF
V gene: TRBV10-3; D gene: NA; J gene: TRBJ2-7; clone size: NA; CDR3 DNA: TGTGCCATCAGCCTCGACGGTACCTCCTACGAGCAGTACTTC; CDR3 protein: CAISLDGTSYEQYF
V gene: TRBV19; D gene: NA; J gene: TRBJ2-7; clone size: NA; CDR3 DNA: TGTGCCAGTAGTTCCATCCCCGGGACGGACGATAATTCCTACGAGCAGTACTTC; CDR3 protein: CASSSIPGTDDNSYEQYF
V gene: TRBV18; D gene: NA; J gene: TRBJ1-4; clone size: NA; CDR3 DNA: TGTGCCAGCTCACCCCCGGGGGAATTCCCTAAAACGGGGACTAATGAAAAACTGTTTTTT; CDR3 protein: CASSPPGEFPKTGTNEKLFF
V gene: TRBV10-3; D gene: NA; J gene: TRBJ2-7; clone size: NA; CDR3 DNA: TGTGCCATCAGTGAGTCCGCCTCCGCCTACGAGCAGTACTTC; CDR3 protein: CAISESASAYEQYF
V gene: TRBV5-1; D gene: NA; J gene: TRBJ1-3; clone size: once; CDR3 DNA: TGCGCCAGCAGCGGTACAGGGACGAGCTCTGGAAACACCATATATTTT; CDR3 protein: CASSGTGTSSGNTIYF
V gene: TRBV2; D gene: NA; J gene: TRBJ1-1; clone size: NA; CDR3 DNA: TGTGCCAGCAGTGAATCAGGGAAGAACACTGAAGCTTTCTTT; CDR3 protein: CASSESGKNTEAFF
V gene: TRBV15; D gene: NA; J gene: TRBJ1-5; clone size: few; CDR3 DNA: TGTGCCACCAGCCGAAACTTACAGAGCAATCAGCCCCAGCATTTT; CDR3 protein: CATSRNLQSNQPQHF
V gene: TRBV5-1; D gene: NA; J gene: TRBJ1-4; clone size: NA; CDR3 DNA: TGCGCCAGCAGCTTGGGGGCCGGAAAGAATGAAAAACTGTTTTTT; CDR3 protein: CASSLGAGKNEKLFF
V gene: TRBV13; D gene: NA; J gene: TRBJ2-5; clone size: NA; CDR3 DNA: TGTGCCAGCAGCCTCCAAGGGGGAGAGACCCAGTACTTC; CDR3 protein: CASSLQGGETQYF
V gene: TRBV27; D gene: NA; J gene: TRBJ2-6; clone size: NA; CDR3 DNA: TGTGCCAGCAGTTTAGGGGCAGGGATATCACCTGGGGCCAACGTCCTGACTTTC; CDR3 protein: CASSLGAGISPGANVLTF
V gene: TRBV7-2; D gene: TRBD1; J gene: TRBJ1-6; clone size: NA; CDR3 DNA: TGTGCCAGCAGCTTAGCAAATTGGGGACAGGTCCTCCACTTT; CDR3 protein: CASSLANWGQVLHF
V gene: TRBV18; D gene: NA; J gene: TRBJ2-3; clone size: NA; CDR3 DNA: TGTGCCAGCTCACCAACCCTAGCGAGAGATACGCAGTATTTT; CDR3 protein: CASSPTLARDTQYF
V gene: TRBV6-5; D gene: TRBD1; J gene: TRBJ2-7; clone size: NA; CDR3 DNA: TGTGCCAGCAGTTACTCTGGGACAGGGGGCGGCGAGCAGTACTTC; CDR3 protein: CASSYSGTGGGEQYF
V gene: TRBV27; D gene: NA; J gene: TRBJ2-6; clone size: NA; CDR3 DNA: TGTGCCAGCAGTTTGACGGCGGGTTCCTTCTCTGGGGCCAACGTCCTGACTTTC; CDR3 protein: CASSLTAGSFSGANVLTF
V gene: TRBV7-2; D gene: NA; J gene: TRBJ1-1; clone size: NA; CDR3 DNA: TGTGCCAGCAGCCGAGGGGGGGCTGTGAACACTGAAGCTTTCTTT; CDR3 protein: CASSRGGAVNTEAFF
V gene: TRBV10-3; D gene: TRBD2; J gene: TRBJ2-7; clone size: NA; CDR3 DNA: TGTGCCTCGCGAGGAGCGGGGGGGTTCGAGCAGTACTTC; CDR3 protein: CASRGAGGFEQYF
V gene: TRBV25-1; D gene: TRBD1; J gene: TRBJ2-5; clone size: NA; CDR3 DNA: TGTGCCAGCAGTGAATGGAGAGGGGGCGAAGAGACCCAGTACTTC; CDR3 protein: CASSEWRGGEETQYF
V gene: TRBV19; D gene: TRBD2; J gene: TRBJ2-2; clone size: NA; CDR3 DNA: TGTGCCAGTAGTAGTGGGGGACTAACAAACACCGGGGAGCTGTTTTTT; CDR3 protein: CASSSGGLTNTGELFF
V gene: TRBV18; D gene: NA; J gene: TRBJ2-7; clone size: NA; CDR3 DNA: TGTGCCAGCTCACCAGACAGCTCCTACGAGCAGTACTTC; CDR3 protein: CASSPDSSYEQYF
V gene: TRBV19; D gene: NA; J gene: TRBJ2-7; clone size: NA; CDR3 DNA: TGTGCCAGTAGTATAGGACAGTCCTTCTCCTACGAGCAGTACTTC; CDR3 protein: CASSIGQSFSYEQYF
V gene: TRBV19; D gene: NA; J gene: TRBJ1-5; clone size: NA; CDR3 DNA: TGTGCCAGTAGTTGGACAGAGAATCAGCCCCAGCATTTT; CDR3 protein: CASSWTENQPQHF
V gene: TRBV30; D gene: TRBD2; J gene: TRBJ2-5; clone size: few; CDR3 DNA: TGTGCCTGGAGTGAATACGGGAGGAGGGAGACCCAGTACTTC; CDR3 protein: CAWSEYGRRETQYF
V gene: TRBV6-4; D gene: NA; J gene: TRBJ2-3; clone size: few; CDR3 DNA: TGTGCCAGCAGCCGAGAGCAGGAGCGGAGGTATTTT; CDR3 protein: CASSREQERRYF
V gene: TRBV10-3; D gene: NA; J gene: TRBJ1-1; clone size: NA; CDR3 DNA: TGTGCCATCGGCAGCCAGGACACTGAAGCTTTCTTT; CDR3 protein: CAIGSQDTEAFF
V gene: TRBV4-3; D gene: NA; J gene: TRBJ2-7; clone size: NA; CDR3 DNA: TGCGCCAGCAGCCAAGATGGATCCAGGGTCGGCGAGCAGTACTTC; CDR3 protein: CASSQDGSRVGEQYF
V gene: TRBV27; D gene: NA; J gene: TRBJ1-5; clone size: NA; CDR3 DNA: TGTGCCTTTTTATGGAGGGGAGGCAATCAGCCCCAGCATTTT; CDR3 protein: CAFLWRGGNQPQHF